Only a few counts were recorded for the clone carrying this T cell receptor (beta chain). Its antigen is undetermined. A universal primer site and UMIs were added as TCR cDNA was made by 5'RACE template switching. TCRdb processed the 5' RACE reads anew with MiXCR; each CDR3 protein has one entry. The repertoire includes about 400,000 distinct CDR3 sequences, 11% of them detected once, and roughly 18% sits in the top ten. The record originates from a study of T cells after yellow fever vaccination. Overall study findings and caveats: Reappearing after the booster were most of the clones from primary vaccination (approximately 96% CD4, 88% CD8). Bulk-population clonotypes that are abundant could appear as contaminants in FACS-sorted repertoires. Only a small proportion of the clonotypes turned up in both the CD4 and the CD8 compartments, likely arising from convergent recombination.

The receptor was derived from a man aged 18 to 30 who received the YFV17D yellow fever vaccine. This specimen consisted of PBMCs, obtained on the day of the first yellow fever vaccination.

The CDR3 loop is CSVGAAPYGYTF. In DNA form, the CDR3 reads TGCAGCGTTGGGGCAGCCCCCTATGGCTACACCTTC. The chain carries TRBV29-1 and TRBJ1-2; D uncertain. The V end lost 4 bases, the J end lost 4 bases, and 10 bases lay between the germline ends. The CDR3 covers 12 residues. From germline, CDR1 is SQVTM and CDR2 ANQGSEA. Using reference TRBV29-1 and TRBJ1-2 for the parts outside the CDR3, the full variable domain is SAVISQKPSRDICQRGTSLTIQCQVDSQVTMMFWYRQQPGQSLTLIATANQGSEATYESGFVIDKFPISRPNLTFSTLTVSNMSPEDSSIYLCSVGAAPYGYTFGSGTRLTVV.